Sequencing of this TCR beta chain was carried out in a study of radiotherapy plus CTLA-4 blockade in lung cancer. Study-wide results and limits: Once radiotherapy plus ipilimumab had been given, TCR clones derived from tumor expanded in blood.

CTLA-4 blockade with ipilimumab, together with focal radiation, was given to patients with chemo-refractory metastatic non-small-cell lung cancer. Notes on this clone: Its antigen is unknown.

Germline CDR1 reads LNHDA; CDR2 reads SQIVND (reference sequence). The CDR3 consists of 15 residues. V was cut by 9 bases and J by 3 bases, with 18 bases left in between. TCRdb's copy holds only in-frame clones and misses some; the assay was immunoSEQ multiplex PCR. This table has about 53,000 clones, around four fifths appearing once. J is TRBJ1-5 and V is TRBV19; a weak D match, TRBD1 (5 bases). The starting material was peripheral blood, obtained from a patient treated with radiotherapy plus ipilimumab. This clonotype was obtained from a human donor with non-small cell lung cancer whose response to radiotherapy plus ipilimumab could not be evaluated. CDR3 in DNA: TGTGCCAGCACCCCTCCCGGGGGGGTCAATCAGCCCCAGCATTTT. Its translation is CASTPPGGVNQPQHF.